These T cell receptor beta chains were read from a single sample in a study of T cells after yellow fever vaccination. TCRdb reanalysed the 5' RACE reads using MiXCR and keeps one entry per CDR3 protein. The sample contains hundreds of thousands of distinct CDR3 sequences, about 17% of which appear only once. The sequencing used PBMCs, collected before the yellow fever booster vaccination. The receptors stem from a man aged 18 to 29 who received the YFV17D yellow fever vaccine. Both conserved end residues are part of each CDR3. A D gene is named only where the DNA matches it firmly. Clone size is shown for a subset of rows, as once, few, many or a class of expanded clone.

d_call: -; clone_size: few; j_call: TRBJ2-5; v_call: TRBV12-3/TRBV12-4; cdr3_aa: CASRENQETQYF; cdr3_nt: TGTGCCAGCAGAGAGAACCAAGAGACCCAGTACTTC
d_call: TRBD1; clone_size: few; j_call: TRBJ2-1; v_call: TRBV20-1; cdr3_aa: CSAPSGTGSYNEQFF; cdr3_nt: TGCAGTGCACCTTCCGGGACAGGGTCCTACAATGAGCAGTTCTTC
d_call: TRBD1; clone_size: many; j_call: TRBJ1-2; v_call: TRBV5-1; cdr3_aa: CASSPSGGDYGYTF; cdr3_nt: TGCGCCAGCAGCCCATCAGGGGGGGACTATGGCTACACCTTC
d_call: TRBD2; clone_size: -; j_call: TRBJ2-3; v_call: TRBV6-1; cdr3_aa: CASSEGSWASGSTDTQYF; cdr3_nt: TGTGCCAGCAGTGAAGGTAGTTGGGCTAGCGGAAGCACAGATACGCAGTATTTT
d_call: TRBD2; clone_size: -; j_call: TRBJ2-2; v_call: TRBV6-5; cdr3_aa: CASRLAGAPVGELFF; cdr3_nt: TGTGCCAGCAGACTAGCGGGGGCACCAGTCGGGGAGCTGTTTTTT
d_call: -; clone_size: few; j_call: TRBJ1-5; v_call: TRBV21-1; cdr3_aa: CASSQVGGGGSNQPQHF; cdr3_nt: TGTGCCAGCAGCCAGGTAGGAGGCGGGGGGAGCAATCAGCCCCAGCATTTT
d_call: TRBD1; clone_size: -; j_call: TRBJ2-7; v_call: TRBV6-1; cdr3_aa: CASSEVGQGTWAGVDEQYF; cdr3_nt: TGTGCCAGCAGTGAAGTAGGACAGGGGACTTGGGCAGGAGTGGACGAGCAGTACTTC
d_call: -; clone_size: -; j_call: TRBJ1-4; v_call: TRBV7-6; cdr3_aa: CASSSSDRLNEKLFF; cdr3_nt: TGTGCCAGCAGCTCCTCAGACAGGCTGAATGAAAAACTGTTTTTT
d_call: -; clone_size: many; j_call: TRBJ2-2; v_call: TRBV5-1; cdr3_aa: CASSLDGQLATGELFF; cdr3_nt: TGCGCCAGCAGCTTGGACGGACAACTAGCCACCGGGGAGCTGTTTTTT
d_call: -; clone_size: -; j_call: TRBJ2-2; v_call: TRBV5-5; cdr3_aa: CASSSSREEITGELFF; cdr3_nt: TGTGCCAGCAGCTCGTCCAGGGAAGAGATCACCGGGGAGCTGTTTTTT
d_call: TRBD1; clone_size: -; j_call: TRBJ2-7; v_call: TRBV9; cdr3_aa: CASSRGSGQGYEQYF; cdr3_nt: TGTGCCAGCAGCCGGGGCTCGGGACAGGGGTACGAGCAGTACTTC
d_call: TRBD1; clone_size: once; j_call: TRBJ1-1; v_call: TRBV7-8; cdr3_aa: CASSLQWTGPNTEAFF; cdr3_nt: TGTGCCAGCAGCTTACAGTGGACAGGGCCTAACACTGAAGCTTTCTTT
d_call: -; clone_size: many; j_call: TRBJ2-3; v_call: TRBV7-2; cdr3_aa: CASSSMDSSRQYF; cdr3_nt: TGTGCCAGCAGCTCCATGGACAGTTCACGGCAGTATTTT
d_call: -; clone_size: -; j_call: TRBJ2-2; v_call: TRBV24-1; cdr3_aa: CATSVPNTGELFF; cdr3_nt: TGTGCCACCAGTGTACCGAACACCGGGGAGCTGTTTTTT
d_call: -; clone_size: -; j_call: TRBJ1-2; v_call: TRBV4-1; cdr3_aa: CASSQGQLLGQTYGYTF; cdr3_nt: TGCGCCAGCAGCCAAGGACAGTTACTAGGGCAAACCTATGGCTACACCTTC
d_call: -; clone_size: few; j_call: TRBJ2-7; v_call: TRBV7-2; cdr3_aa: CASSLANEQYF; cdr3_nt: TGTGCCAGCAGCTTAGCGAACGAGCAGTACTTC
d_call: TRBD2; clone_size: -; j_call: TRBJ2-5; v_call: TRBV29-1; cdr3_aa: CSVELAGTETQYF; cdr3_nt: TGCAGCGTTGAACTAGCGGGGACCGAGACCCAGTACTTC
d_call: -; clone_size: -; j_call: TRBJ2-6; v_call: TRBV18; cdr3_aa: CASSPRLNSGANVLTF; cdr3_nt: TGTGCCAGCTCACCGCGCCTGAACTCTGGGGCCAACGTCCTGACTTTC
d_call: -; clone_size: many; j_call: TRBJ2-3; v_call: TRBV20-1; cdr3_aa: CSARDGGGATDTQYF; cdr3_nt: TGCAGTGCTAGAGATGGGGGCGGGGCCACAGATACGCAGTATTTT
d_call: TRBD2; clone_size: few; j_call: TRBJ2-3; v_call: TRBV24-1; cdr3_aa: CATSGRGSGGITDTQYF; cdr3_nt: TGTGCCACCAGTGGCCGAGGATCGGGGGGGATCACAGATACGCAGTATTTT
d_call: TRBD1; clone_size: -; j_call: TRBJ1-5; v_call: TRBV20-1; cdr3_aa: CSARFRDRVYQPQHF; cdr3_nt: TGCAGTGCTAGATTCCGGGACAGGGTTTATCAGCCCCAGCATTTT
d_call: -; clone_size: -; j_call: TRBJ2-1; v_call: TRBV4-1; cdr3_aa: CASSTRRTTNEQFF; cdr3_nt: TGCGCCAGCAGCACCCGGCGGACGACCAATGAGCAGTTCTTC
d_call: TRBD2; clone_size: once; j_call: TRBJ2-7; v_call: TRBV19; cdr3_aa: CASSISALGGDEQYF; cdr3_nt: TGTGCCAGTAGTATTTCTGCCCTCGGGGGGGACGAGCAGTACTTC
d_call: -; clone_size: few; j_call: TRBJ2-5; v_call: TRBV10-3; cdr3_aa: CAISESRQIQETQYF; cdr3_nt: TGTGCCATCAGTGAGTCGCGGCAGATCCAAGAGACCCAGTACTTC
d_call: -; clone_size: -; j_call: TRBJ1-2; v_call: TRBV6-2/TRBV6-3; cdr3_aa: CASSYIQFWTF; cdr3_nt: TGTGCCAGCAGTTATATTCAGTTTTGGACCTTC
d_call: -; clone_size: -; j_call: TRBJ2-5; v_call: TRBV5-1; cdr3_aa: CASSPQGLAIETQYF; cdr3_nt: TGCGCCAGCAGCCCGCAGGGACTGGCTATAGAGACCCAGTACTTC
d_call: -; clone_size: -; j_call: TRBJ1-5; v_call: TRBV6-2/TRBV6-3; cdr3_aa: CASSYPPGISNQPQHF; cdr3_nt: TGTGCCAGCAGTTACCCACCAGGGATTAGCAATCAGCCCCAGCATTTT
d_call: -; clone_size: many; j_call: TRBJ1-3; v_call: TRBV18; cdr3_aa: CASSPPSSRSGNTIYF; cdr3_nt: TGTGCCAGCTCACCACCGAGTTCACGCTCTGGAAACACCATATATTTT
d_call: -; clone_size: few; j_call: TRBJ1-1; v_call: TRBV12-3/TRBV12-4; cdr3_aa: CASSSRGWAEAFF; cdr3_nt: TGTGCCAGCAGTTCCCGGGGTTGGGCTGAAGCTTTCTTT
d_call: TRBD1; clone_size: -; j_call: TRBJ1-5; v_call: TRBV12-3/TRBV12-4; cdr3_aa: CASSSYQGAGQPQHF; cdr3_nt: TGTGCCAGCAGCTCCTACCAGGGGGCCGGTCAGCCCCAGCATTTT
d_call: -; clone_size: -; j_call: TRBJ1-4; v_call: TRBV7-2; cdr3_aa: CASSPGGPAEKLFF; cdr3_nt: TGTGCCAGCAGCCCCGGAGGGCCAGCAGAAAAACTGTTTTTT
d_call: -; clone_size: few; j_call: TRBJ2-3; v_call: TRBV5-6; cdr3_aa: CASSLVGQWTDTQYF; cdr3_nt: TGTGCCAGCAGCTTGGTTGGACAGTGGACAGATACGCAGTATTTT
d_call: -; clone_size: -; j_call: TRBJ2-1; v_call: TRBV2; cdr3_aa: CASSEMGRDGGNEQFF; cdr3_nt: TGTGCCAGCAGCGAGATGGGGCGGGACGGTGGGAATGAGCAGTTCTTC
d_call: -; clone_size: few; j_call: TRBJ2-7; v_call: TRBV6-2/TRBV6-3; cdr3_aa: CASRPGPGVKDEQYF; cdr3_nt: TGTGCCAGCAGGCCGGGACCGGGGGTGAAAGACGAGCAGTACTTC
d_call: -; clone_size: -; j_call: TRBJ1-1; v_call: TRBV29-1; cdr3_aa: CSGWGVAETEAFF; cdr3_nt: TGCAGCGGTTGGGGGGTGGCCGAGACTGAAGCTTTCTTT
d_call: -; clone_size: -; j_call: TRBJ2-3; v_call: TRBV7-9; cdr3_aa: CASSPGLSDTQYF; cdr3_nt: TGTGCCAGCAGTCCCGGACTATCAGATACGCAGTATTTT
d_call: TRBD1; clone_size: few; j_call: TRBJ1-1; v_call: TRBV20-1; cdr3_aa: CSARSTGTGLVAEAFF; cdr3_nt: TGCAGTGCTAGAAGTACCGGGACAGGGTTAGTCGCTGAAGCTTTCTTT
d_call: TRBD1; clone_size: -; j_call: TRBJ2-3; v_call: TRBV5-1; cdr3_aa: CASSSDRGSADTQYF; cdr3_nt: TGCGCCAGCAGCTCGGACAGGGGATCCGCAGATACGCAGTATTTT
d_call: TRBD1; clone_size: few; j_call: TRBJ1-2; v_call: TRBV18; cdr3_aa: CASSPQGAEGYTF; cdr3_nt: TGTGCCAGCTCACCACAGGGGGCAGAGGGCTACACCTTC
d_call: -; clone_size: many; j_call: TRBJ1-1; v_call: TRBV7-9; cdr3_aa: CASTIVLTEAFF; cdr3_nt: TGTGCCAGCACCATCGTACTCACTGAAGCTTTCTTT
d_call: -; clone_size: few; j_call: TRBJ2-5; v_call: TRBV3-1; cdr3_aa: CASSRDWGQETQYF; cdr3_nt: TGTGCCAGCAGCCGGGATTGGGGCCAAGAGACCCAGTACTTC
d_call: -; clone_size: -; j_call: TRBJ1-5; v_call: TRBV18; cdr3_aa: CASSPGTPFDSNQPQHF; cdr3_nt: TGTGCCAGCTCACCCGGGACACCTTTCGATAGCAATCAGCCCCAGCATTTT
d_call: TRBD1; clone_size: few; j_call: TRBJ1-2; v_call: TRBV2; cdr3_aa: CASSEGQGRGYTF; cdr3_nt: TGTGCCAGCAGCGAGGGACAGGGCCGAGGCTACACCTTC